This TCR beta chain was sequenced for a study of blood T cell repertoires in COVID-19. Germline assignment: CDR1 MNHEY and CDR2 SVGAGI. The ends were cut back, 7 bases at V and 4 bases at J, with 16 bases in the middle. The CDR3 spans 15 residues. Original analysis: Reference gene primer amplification in the assay estimated nucleated cell counts. Sequencing used immunoSEQ multiplex PCR; TCRdb keeps in-frame clones, though not all of them. V and J calls plus clone size are reproduced from that table; the DNA served to infer D and trimming. The sample holds over 250,000 clones; about 88% are singletons and the top ten take 2.5% to 3.5%. Residents of under 25 US areas, aged roughly 18 to 90 years, made up the participants. Two negative PCRs, clearance, or symptom resolution characterized the recovered Cohort 3 donors.

The V and J genes are TRBV6-5 and TRBJ1-4, with a possible D match to TRBD1 (6 bases). The material sequenced was PBMCs or T cells enriched from blood (not recorded which). This receptor was obtained from a woman aged 45-65 years who had recovered from COVID-19. CDR3: CASIFWGQLNEKLFF. Written as DNA, the CDR3 is TGTGCCAGCATATTTTGGGGACAACTTAATGAAAAACTGTTTTTT.